This T cell receptor beta chain originates from a study of blood T cells in healthy people across ages. The authors ran a second PCR of roughly 7 to 11 cycles using a sample-barcoded 5' primer and a J-beta primer mix. Every sample gave at least 2.5 million paired-end reads containing CDR3. TCRdb itself ran the 5' RACE reads through MiXCR, one entry per CDR3 protein. The sample includes over 1,200,000 distinct CDR3 sequences, approximately 63% seen only once; the top ten take under 8.5%. Germline CDR1 reads SGHTA; CDR2 reads FQGNSA. Trimming took off 4 bases at V and 6 bases at J, with 16 bases between the two ends. This CDR3 region has 14 residues.

This clonotype originated in a man younger than 35 in good health. This rearrangement joins TRBV7-2 to TRBJ2-7, with D possibly TRBD2 on 5 matching bases. Sequencing used blood. The CDR3 region is CASSSYLGGPEQYF. The CDR3, as DNA: TGTGCCAGCAGCTCGTACCTAGGAGGCCCCGAGCAGTACTTC.